Shown below are 6 T cell receptor beta chains from a single sample sequenced in a study of cytomegalovirus exposure and HLA in healthy donors. The study ran its PCR with 60 Vbeta and 13 Jbeta primers. Data came from immunoSEQ multiplex PCR; TCRdb stores just in-frame clones and leaves some out. The table shows about 170,000 clones, with roughly 78% occurring only once. Sequencing used PBMCs. The source of these receptors is a woman between 45 and 65 years old in good health and CMV-seropositive.

In its sample, this clone was seen a few times. CDR3 region: CASSVPGGTGVRDTQYF. CDR3 nucleotide sequence: TGTGCCAGCAGCGTTCCCGGAGGGACTGGAGTGAGGGATACGCAGTATTTT. The chain uses TRBV9 and TRBJ2-3; D is perhaps TRBD2 (6 bases). V was shortened by 2 bases and J by 6 bases, with 22 bases between the two germline ends. Germline V gene sequence: CDR1 SGDLS, CDR2 YYNGEE. This CDR3 is built from 17 residues.

This clone appeared once. The chain carries TRBV12-5 and TRBJ1-5; 11 nucleotides match TRBD1. The J segment lost 6 bases and the V segment lost 3 bases, leaving 7 bases of the junction unmatched. The CDR3 is 16 amino acids. CDR1 is LGHNT, CDR2 FRNRAP, per germline. CDR3 bases: TGTGCTAGTGGTTTAGGGTACGGACAGGGGGCTCAGCCCCAGCATTTT. It encodes CASGLGYGQGAQPQHF.

The V call is TRBV6-6, the J call TRBJ1-3, with D unclear. Trimming stripped 5 bases from V and 4 bases from J, with 6 bases between. Germline V gives CDR1 MNHNY, CDR2 SVGAGI (reference sequence). The CDR3 consists of 12 residues. The CDR3 sequence is CASSQRGNTIYF. The DNA for the CDR3 is TGTGCCAGCAGTCAGAGGGGAAACACCATATATTTT.

In its sample, this clone was seen once. The genes are TRBV10-3 and TRBJ1-5; D is unclear. Germline CDR1 and CDR2: ENHRY and SYGVKD. The CDR3 runs 14 residues. V was pared by 7 bases and J by 1 base, with 11 bases between. This CDR3 is CAIKGSGSNQPQHF. In DNA, the CDR3 is TGTGCCATCAAAGGAAGCGGGAGCAATCAGCCCCAGCATTTT.

V is TRBV29-1 and J is TRBJ1-3; D uncertain. Germline loops: CDR1 SQVTM, CDR2 ANQGSEA. This CDR3 region has 12 residues. The germline V and J ends were trimmed by 4 bases and 7 bases, with 11 bases remaining between them. DNA for the CDR3: TGCAGCGTTGCGGAAGGAGCTAACACCATATATTTT. Translated, it gives CSVAEGANTIYF.

The gene calls are TRBV2 and TRBJ2-7; weak D call: TRBD1 (6 bases). This CDR3 is built from 12 residues. Germline V gene lookup returns CDR1 SNHLY and CDR2 FYNNEI. Trimming cost V 7 bases and J 7 bases, with 14 bases left between them. The CDR3 nucleotides are TGTGCCAGCACACCGACAGGTGAAGAGCAGTACTTC. Protein product: CASTPTGEEQYF.